One sample yielded the 21 T cell receptor beta chains listed below, sequenced in a study of cytomegalovirus exposure and HLA in healthy donors listed by TCRdb under 2017. Library method: the immunoSEQ multiplex PCR assay. Entries here come from immuneACCESS through TCRdb and include only in-frame sequences with V and J called. Some clones fail to appear in such tables; in the studies checked, an unresolved V gene covers under half of the shortfall, and the cause of the remainder is unknown. The sample table records approximately 200,000 clones; more than 80% of these occur just once. The ten largest account for roughly 7% of the sample. Sequencing was carried out using PBMCs. Receptor source: a man aged 18 to 30 in good health and CMV-seropositive.

Comments on this clone: The sample has other DNA sequences that encode this CDR3 too. This rearrangement joins TRBV6-5 to TRBJ1-1; D is undetermined. Germline V CDR1 and CDR2: MNHEY, SVGAGI. The CDR3 has 12 residues. V gave up 2 bases and J gave up 4 bases, with 5 bases separating them. In DNA, the CDR3 is TGTGCCAGCAGTTACGAGGGCACTGAAGCTTTCTTT. Protein product: CASSYEGTEAFF.

This clone has a handful of counts. The chain combines TRBV5-5 with TRBJ2-7; TRBD1 agrees at 7 bases. CDR3 length: 13 amino acids. Germline V lookup: CDR1 SGHKS, CDR2 YYEKEE (reference sequence). V dropped 7 bases and J dropped 3; count of bases not matched to a gene: 7. The CDR3 loop is CASFRDRDYEQYF. CDR3 in DNA: TGTGCCAGCTTCCGGGACAGAGACTACGAGCAGTACTTC.

The chain uses TRBV6-5 and TRBJ2-3; weak D call: TRBD1 (6 bases). V lost 6 bases to trimming and J lost 4 bases, with 17 bases between them. CDR1 MNHEY and CDR2 SVGAGI come from the germline V gene. The CDR3 is made up of 15 amino acids. The CDR3 is CASRTGGSRADTQYF. DNA of the CDR3: TGTGCCAGCAGGACAGGTGGATCACGGGCAGATACGCAGTATTTT.

V usage is TRBV19 and J usage is TRBJ1-1; D perhaps matches TRBD1 (6 bases). Germline V gives CDR1 LNHDA, CDR2 SQIVND (reference sequence). This CDR3 is 13 amino acids long. V was pared by 8 bases and J by 4 bases, with 14 bases between. CDR3 coding DNA: TGTGCCAGTTCTTCACAGGGCCTCACTGAAGCTTTCTTT. Amino acids: CASSSQGLTEAFF.

V is TRBV11-1 and J is TRBJ1-1; a weak D match, TRBD1 (6 bases). Germline CDR1 reads SGHAT; CDR2 reads FQDESV (reference sequence). The CDR3 extends over 14 amino acids. Trimming cost V 1 base and J 4 bases, with 10 bases left between them. CDR3 coding DNA: TGTGCCAGCAGCTTAGAGGTCAGGGGCACTGAAGCTTTCTTT. It translates to CASSLEVRGTEAFF. The full variable domain, rest sourced from reference TRBV11-1 and TRBJ1-1, is EAEVAQSPRYKITEKSQAVAFWCDPISGHATLYWYRQILGQGPELLVQFQDESVVDDSQLPKDRFSAERLKGVDSTLKIQPAELGDSAMYLCASSLEVRGTEAFFGQGTRLTVV.

This chain links TRBV11-2 with TRBJ2-1; 11 nucleotides line up with TRBD2. There are 16 residues in the CDR3. J was trimmed by 9 bases and V by 0 bases; bases with no gene match: 7. Germline CDR1 is SGHAT and CDR2 is FQNNGV. The CDR3 is CASSLDRKLAGAEQFF. CDR3 bases: TGTGCCAGCAGCTTAGATCGAAAACTAGCGGGGGCTGAGCAGTTCTTC.

The chain is built from TRBV7-3 and TRBJ2-5; 11 positions agree with TRBD1. There are 15 residues in the CDR3. V lost 3 bases to trimming and J lost 5 bases; unmatched junction nucleotides: 5. Germline V gives CDR1 SGHTA, CDR2 FQGTGA. The CDR3 coding sequence is TGTGCCAGCAGCTTGAGGACAGGGGGCGTTGAGACCCAGTACTTC. This codes for CASSLRTGGVETQYF.

A single count supports this clone. The chain employs TRBV27 and TRBJ2-2; 12 bases fit TRBD2. CDR3 length equals 16 residues. Trimming took 9 bases from V and 8 from J; bases not matched to a gene: 13. Germline V gene sequence: CDR1 MNHEY, CDR2 SMNVEV (reference sequence). CDR3 in DNA: TGTGCCAGTTCAAAACGGACTAGCGGGAATACGGGGGAGCTGTTTTTT. Translating gives CASSKRTSGNTGELFF.

This clone is a singleton in its sample. The chain links TRBV16 to TRBJ2-7; the match to TRBD2 covers 8 bases. Unmatched junction bases numbered 10, after V lost 3 bases and J lost 9 bases. This CDR3 region has 14 residues. Germline V gene data show CDR1 as KGHSY and CDR2 as FQNENV. The CDR3 sequence is CASSQESGRLAQYF. The DNA of the CDR3 is TGTGCCAGCAGCCAGGAAAGCGGGAGATTGGCGCAGTACTTC.

The gene calls are TRBV6-4 and TRBJ2-3; 9 bases line up with TRBD2. This CDR3 spans 16 amino acids. Germline V gene sequence: CDR1 MRHNA, CDR2 SNTAGT. Trimming at V came to 0 bases and at J to 4 bases, leaving 5 bases not matched to a gene. This CDR3 reads CASSDSKTSGSDTQYF. CDR3 sequence (DNA): TGTGCCAGCAGTGACTCGAAGACTAGCGGATCAGATACGCAGTATTTT.

The rearrangement uses TRBV7-2 and TRBJ2-7, with 8 bases lining up with TRBD1. The J segment lost 4 bases and the V segment lost 4 bases, leaving 6 bases of the junction unmatched. Germline V gene sequence: CDR1 SGHTA, CDR2 FQGNSA. This CDR3 comprises 14 residues. The CDR3 spells CASSSDRGSYEQYF. The DNA of the CDR3 is TGTGCCAGCAGCTCAGACAGGGGCTCGTACGAGCAGTACTTC.

V usage is TRBV2 and J usage is TRBJ2-1; 10 bases fit TRBD1. This CDR3 is 15 amino acids long. Per the germline V gene, CDR1 is SNHLY and CDR2 is FYNNEI. V was pared by 2 bases and J by 6 bases, with 4 bases of the junction left unmatched. The CDR3 DNA sequence: TGTGCCAGCAGTGAAAGGGACAGGGGAGTCAATGAGCAGTTCTTC. It is translated as CASSERDRGVNEQFF.

DNA of the CDR3: TGTGCCAGCAGTTTATGGGAGGACAGCTCTATAGGTGGCGAGCAGTACTTC. This gives the protein CASSLWEDSSIGGEQYF. This chain connects TRBV28 to TRBJ2-7; D might be TRBD1 (6 bases). CDR1 is MDHEN, CDR2 SYDVKM, per germline. CDR3 length: 17 amino acids. V was trimmed by 0 bases and J by 6 bases, leaving 21 bases between them.

V is TRBV18 and J is TRBJ1-1; no clear D. Trimming left V 3 bases short and J 5 bases short, with 13 bases between. Germline CDR1 is KGHSH and CDR2 is LQKENI. The CDR3 contains 14 residues. CDR3 protein: CASSPTLERTEAFF. The CDR3 bases are TGTGCCAGCTCACCGACGCTAGAGAGGACTGAAGCTTTCTTT.

This clone is a singleton in its sample. The chain's CDR3 is CASSSTGQTIYGYTF. CDR3 nucleotide sequence: TGTGCCAGCAGCTCCACGGGACAGACGATCTATGGCTACACCTTC. The chain is built from TRBV7-9 and TRBJ1-2; 7 nucleotides line up with TRBD1. After removal of 4 bases from V and 4 bases from J, the junction contained 9 bases not matched to a gene. From germline, CDR1 is SEHNR and CDR2 FQNEAQ (reference sequence). The CDR3 covers 15 residues.

The chain carries TRBV30 and TRBJ1-1, with no clear D. V was trimmed by 5 bases and J by 4 bases, leaving 14 bases between them. Germline V gene lookup returns CDR1 GTSNPN and CDR2 SVGIG (reference sequence). This CDR3 comprises 13 residues. This CDR3 is CAWSGSDLTEAFF. CDR3 in DNA: TGTGCCTGGTCGGGGTCCGACCTCACTGAAGCTTTCTTT.

The chain joins TRBV29-1 to TRBJ2-1, with TRBD2 matching 8 bases. V was pared by 6 bases and J by 8 bases, with 12 bases of the junction left unmatched. The germline V gene encodes CDR1 SQVTM and CDR2 ANQGSEA. The CDR3 has 14 residues. CDR3 bases: TGCAGCGTCCGGGTCAGCGGGGGCGGGGATGAGCAGTTCTTC. Amino acids: CSVRVSGGGDEQFF.

The genes are TRBV7-8 and TRBJ2-3; D remains unclear. Deletions cut 5 bases from V and 2 bases from J, with 8 bases between. The CDR3 length is 13 residues. CDR1 is SGHVS, CDR2 FQNEAQ, per germline. Here the CDR3 DNA reads TGTGCCAGCAGCCGGGTACTCACAGATACGCAGTATTTT. Its translation: CASSRVLTDTQYF.

Only one count was recorded for this clone. J is TRBJ1-4 and V is TRBV5-1; 7 bases are shared with TRBD1. This CDR3 contains 14 residues. The V segment lost 0 bases and the J segment 5 bases; nucleotides outside the gene matches: 1. The germline V gene encodes CDR1 SGHRS and CDR2 YFSETQ. CDR3 in DNA: TGCGCCAGCAGCTTGGAGACAGGGAATGAAAAACTGTTTTTT. It encodes CASSLETGNEKLFF.

V gene TRBV4-3 combines with J gene TRBJ1-2; D unclear. V was cut by 4 bases and J by 3 bases, with 18 bases left in between. There are 16 residues in the CDR3. CDR1 is LGHNA, CDR2 YSLEER, per germline. For the CDR3, the DNA is TGCGCCAGCAGCCCGGGATGGCCCCATCGGGACTATGGCTACACCTTC. Translated, it gives CASSPGWPHRDYGYTF.

The chain carries TRBV19 and TRBJ2-7; 10 bases are shared with TRBD2. This CDR3 is built from 17 residues. The V segment lost 5 bases and the J segment 3 bases; nucleotides outside the gene matches: 13. Germline CDR1 and CDR2: LNHDA and SQIVND (reference sequence). CDR3 sequence (DNA): TGTGCCAGTAGTCCACTTGGGGGACTAGCGCGCTACTACGAGCAGTACTTC. Protein sequence: CASSPLGGLARYYEQYF. The full variable domain, in which reference TRBV19 and TRBJ2-7 provide the parts outside the CDR3, is DGGITQSPKYLFRKEGQNVTLSCEQNLNHDAMYWYRQDPGQGLRLIYYSQIVNDFQKGDIAEGYSVSREKKESFPLTVTSAQKNPTAFYLCASSPLGGLARYYEQYFGPGTRLTVT.